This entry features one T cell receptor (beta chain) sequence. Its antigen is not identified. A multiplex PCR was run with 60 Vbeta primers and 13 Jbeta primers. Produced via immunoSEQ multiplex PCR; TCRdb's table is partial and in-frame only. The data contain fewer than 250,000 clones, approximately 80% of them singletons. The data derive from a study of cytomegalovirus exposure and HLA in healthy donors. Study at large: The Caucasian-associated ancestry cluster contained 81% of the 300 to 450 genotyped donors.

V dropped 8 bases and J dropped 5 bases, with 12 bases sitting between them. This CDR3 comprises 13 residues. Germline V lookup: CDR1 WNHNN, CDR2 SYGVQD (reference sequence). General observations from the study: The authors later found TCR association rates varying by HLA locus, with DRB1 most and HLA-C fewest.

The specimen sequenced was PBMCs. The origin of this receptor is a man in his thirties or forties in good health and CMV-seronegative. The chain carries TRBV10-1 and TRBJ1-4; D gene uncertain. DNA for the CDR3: TGCGCCAGCGATGAAACAGAGAATGAAAAACTGTTTTTT. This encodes CASDETENEKLFF.